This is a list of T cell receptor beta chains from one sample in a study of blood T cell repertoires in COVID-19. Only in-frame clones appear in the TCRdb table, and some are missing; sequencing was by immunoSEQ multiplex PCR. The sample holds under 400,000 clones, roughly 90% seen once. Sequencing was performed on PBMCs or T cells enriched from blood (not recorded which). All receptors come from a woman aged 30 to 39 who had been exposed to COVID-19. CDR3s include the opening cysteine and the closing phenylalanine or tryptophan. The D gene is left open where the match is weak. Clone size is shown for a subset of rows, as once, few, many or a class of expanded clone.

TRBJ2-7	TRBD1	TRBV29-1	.	CSVEDRITGGKFYEQYF	TGCAGCGTTGAAGATCGGATCACAGGGGGCAAATTCTACGAGCAGTACTTC
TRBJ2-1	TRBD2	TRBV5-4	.	CASSPRTSGIGNEQFF	TGTGCCAGCAGCCCAAGGACTAGCGGGATTGGCAATGAGCAGTTCTTC
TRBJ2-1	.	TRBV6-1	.	CASSEIAVRGNEQFF	TGTGCCAGCAGTGAAATAGCCGTTAGGGGCAATGAGCAGTTCTTC
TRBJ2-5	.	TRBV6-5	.	CASTGGSETQYF	TGTGCCAGCACGGGTGGATCTGAGACCCAGTACTTC
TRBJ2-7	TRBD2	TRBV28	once	CASSLGAGLYEQYF	TGTGCCAGCAGTTTGGGAGCGGGACTTTACGAGCAGTACTTC
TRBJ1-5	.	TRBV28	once	CASSFNYRDQPQHF	TGTGCCAGCAGTTTTAATTACAGGGACCAGCCCCAGCATTTT
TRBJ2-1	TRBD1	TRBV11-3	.	CASSLGTGAYNEQFF	TGTGCCAGCAGCCTTGGGACAGGGGCCTACAATGAGCAGTTCTTC
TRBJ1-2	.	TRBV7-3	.	CASSLTPLQGMGYGYTF	TGTGCCAGCAGCTTAACCCCGTTACAGGGCATGGGGTATGGCTACACCTTC
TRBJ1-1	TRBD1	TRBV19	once	CASSIAELWTGGTEAFF	TGTGCCAGTAGTATAGCAGAACTGTGGACAGGGGGCACTGAAGCTTTCTTT
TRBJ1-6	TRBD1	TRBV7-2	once	CASSLGWDRLNSPLHF	TGTGCCAGCAGCTTAGGCTGGGACAGGCTGAATTCACCCCTCCACTTT
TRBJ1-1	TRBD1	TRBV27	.	CASSKGQGWNTEAFF	TGTGCCAGCAGCAAAGGACAGGGGTGGAACACTGAAGCTTTCTTT
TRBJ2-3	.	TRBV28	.	CASSFPGLDTQYF	TGTGCCAGCAGTTTCCCCGGGTTAGATACGCAGTATTTT
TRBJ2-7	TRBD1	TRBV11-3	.	CASSLGQGHSYEQYF	TGTGCCAGCAGCTTAGGACAGGGGCACTCCTACGAGCAGTACTTC
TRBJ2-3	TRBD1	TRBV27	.	CASSRTGVQSTDTQYF	TGTGCCAGCAGTCGGACAGGGGTTCAGAGCACAGATACGCAGTATTTT
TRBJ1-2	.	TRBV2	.	CASGGGAGGYTF	TGTGCCAGCGGTGGGGGAGCGGGTGGCTACACCTTC
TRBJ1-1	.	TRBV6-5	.	CASSYGEGSTEAFF	TGTGCCAGCAGTTACGGGGAGGGAAGTACTGAAGCTTTCTTT
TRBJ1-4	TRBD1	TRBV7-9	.	CASSFGTGGWTNEKLFF	TGTGCCAGCAGCTTCGGGACAGGGGGTTGGACTAATGAAAAACTGTTTTTT
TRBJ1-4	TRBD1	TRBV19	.	CACRDRERGNEKLFF	TGTGCCTGCCGGGACAGGGAACGGGGTAATGAAAAACTGTTTTTT
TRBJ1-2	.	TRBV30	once	CLQGNPYGYTF	TGTCTCCAGGGCAACCCCTATGGCTACACCTTC
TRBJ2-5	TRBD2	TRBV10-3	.	CAISDWTSGKETQYF	TGTGCCATCAGTGACTGGACTAGCGGAAAAGAGACCCAGTACTTC
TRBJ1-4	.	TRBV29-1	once	CSVGRNEKLFF	TGCAGCGTTGGCCGGAATGAAAAACTGTTTTTT
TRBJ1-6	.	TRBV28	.	CASSPTGLSLHF	TGTGCCAGCAGCCCTACGGGACTATCCCTCCACTTT
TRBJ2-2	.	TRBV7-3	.	CASSLTGAWDTGELFF	TGTGCCAGCAGCTTAACTGGGGCCTGGGACACCGGGGAGCTGTTTTTT
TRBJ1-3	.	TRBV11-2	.	CASKQLGVSGNTIYF	TGTGCCAGCAAACAGCTTGGCGTCTCTGGAAACACCATATATTTT
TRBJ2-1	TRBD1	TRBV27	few	CASSAQGFPYNEQFF	TGTGCCAGCAGTGCACAGGGGTTCCCCTACAATGAGCAGTTCTTC
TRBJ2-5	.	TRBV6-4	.	CASSDSGGETQYF	TGTGCCAGCAGTGACTCCGGGGGAGAGACCCAGTACTTC
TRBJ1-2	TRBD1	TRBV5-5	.	CASSPETGFYGYTF	TGTGCCAGCAGCCCAGAGACAGGGTTCTATGGCTACACCTTC
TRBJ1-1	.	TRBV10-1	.	CASSANTRNTEAFF	TGCGCCAGCAGTGCCAACACAAGGAACACTGAAGCTTTCTTT
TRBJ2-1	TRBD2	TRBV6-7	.	CASSYPLGLAGVNEQFF	TGTGCCAGCAGTTACCCCTTGGGACTAGCGGGAGTAAATGAGCAGTTCTTC
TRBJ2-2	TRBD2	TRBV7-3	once	CASSLLASGKENTGELFF	TGTGCCAGCAGCTTATTAGCTAGCGGGAAAGAGAACACCGGGGAGCTGTTTTTT
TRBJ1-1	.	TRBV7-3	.	CARVRMNTEAFF	TGTGCCAGGGTGCGAATGAACACTGAAGCTTTCTTT
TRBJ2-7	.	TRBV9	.	CASSVGSLALYEQYF	TGTGCCAGCAGCGTAGGGAGTCTTGCCTTGTACGAGCAGTACTTC
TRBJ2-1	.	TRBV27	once	CASRDFLNEQFF	TGTGCCAGCCGAGACTTTCTCAATGAGCAGTTCTTC
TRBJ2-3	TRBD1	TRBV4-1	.	CASSPGLDRGTDTQYF	TGCGCCAGCAGCCCAGGTCTTGACAGGGGCACAGATACGCAGTATTTT
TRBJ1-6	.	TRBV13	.	CASSLGPIDSPLHF	TGTGCCAGCAGCTTAGGCCCTATTGATTCACCCCTCCACTTT
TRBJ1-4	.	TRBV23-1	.	CASSQSRELFF	TGCGCCAGCAGTCAATCGAGGGAACTGTTTTTT
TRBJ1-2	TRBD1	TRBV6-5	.	CASTQGQGRGYTF	TGTGCCAGCACCCAAGGACAGGGACGGGGCTACACCTTC
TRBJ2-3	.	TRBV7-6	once	CASSPSGGTDTQYF	TGTGCCAGCAGCCCCAGCGGAGGCACAGATACGCAGTATTTT
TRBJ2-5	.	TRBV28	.	CASGPSWAQYF	TGTGCCAGCGGGCCCTCGTGGGCCCAGTACTTC
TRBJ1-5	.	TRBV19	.	CAIAQYSNQPQHF	TGTGCCATCGCCCAGTATAGCAATCAGCCCCAGCATTTT